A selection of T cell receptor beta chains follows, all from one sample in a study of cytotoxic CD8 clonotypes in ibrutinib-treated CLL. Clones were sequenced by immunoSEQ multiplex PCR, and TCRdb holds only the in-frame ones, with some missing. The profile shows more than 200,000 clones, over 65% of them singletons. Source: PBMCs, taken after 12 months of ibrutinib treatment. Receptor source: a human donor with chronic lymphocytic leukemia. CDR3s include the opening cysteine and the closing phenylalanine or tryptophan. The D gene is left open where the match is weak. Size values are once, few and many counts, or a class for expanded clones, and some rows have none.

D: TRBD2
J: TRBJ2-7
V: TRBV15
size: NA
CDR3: CATSRGGDEQYF
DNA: TGTGCCACCAGCAGGGGGGGGGACGAGCAGTACTTC

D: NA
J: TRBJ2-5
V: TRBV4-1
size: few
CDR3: CASSQGWTEQETQYF
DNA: TGCGCCAGCAGCCAAGGCTGGACAGAACAAGAGACCCAGTACTTC

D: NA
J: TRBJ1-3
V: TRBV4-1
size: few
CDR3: CASSQGDYSGNTIYF
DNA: TGCGCCAGCAGCCAGGGTGATTACTCTGGAAACACCATATATTTT

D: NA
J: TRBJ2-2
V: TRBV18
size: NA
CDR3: CASSEIRGGNTGELFF
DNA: TGTGCCAGCTCCGAGATCCGTGGAGGGAACACCGGGGAGCTGTTTTTT

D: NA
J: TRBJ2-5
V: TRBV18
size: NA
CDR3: CASSPSAQETQYF
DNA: TGTGCCAGCTCACCATCTGCCCAAGAGACCCAGTACTTC

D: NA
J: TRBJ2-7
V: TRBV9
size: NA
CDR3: CASERSYEQYF
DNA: TGTGCCAGCGAGAGGTCCTACGAGCAGTACTTC

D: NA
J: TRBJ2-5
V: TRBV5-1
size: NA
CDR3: CASSLVAASQETQYF
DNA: TGCGCCAGCAGCTTGGTAGCGGCTTCCCAAGAGACCCAGTACTTC

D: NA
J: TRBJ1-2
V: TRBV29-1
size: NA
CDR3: CSVEDGRGVYGYTF
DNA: TGCAGCGTTGAAGATGGACGGGGGGTCTATGGCTACACCTTC

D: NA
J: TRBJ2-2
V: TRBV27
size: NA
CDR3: CASSSPTGELFF
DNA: TGTGCCAGCAGTTCGCCGACCGGGGAGCTGTTTTTT

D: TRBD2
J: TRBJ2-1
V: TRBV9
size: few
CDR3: CASSAGLAGSEQFF
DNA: TGTGCCAGCAGCGCGGGACTAGCGGGGTCTGAGCAGTTCTTC

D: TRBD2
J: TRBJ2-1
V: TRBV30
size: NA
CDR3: CAWGPGGPNEQFF
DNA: TGTGCCTGGGGACCGGGAGGGCCCAATGAGCAGTTCTTC

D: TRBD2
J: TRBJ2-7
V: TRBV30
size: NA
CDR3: CAWSEGGVGSYEQYF
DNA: TGTGCCTGGAGTGAGGGAGGGGTCGGGTCCTACGAGCAGTACTTC

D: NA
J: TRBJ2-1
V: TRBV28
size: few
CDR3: CASGLGYNEQFF
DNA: TGTGCCAGCGGCTTGGGGTACAATGAGCAGTTCTTC

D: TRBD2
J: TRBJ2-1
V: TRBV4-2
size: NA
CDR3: CASSQDSAGGRRNEQFF
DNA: TGTGCCAGCAGCCAAGATTCGGCGGGAGGGAGGAGGAATGAGCAGTTCTTC

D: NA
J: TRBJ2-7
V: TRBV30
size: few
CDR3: CAWGEQYF
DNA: TGTGCCTGGGGGGAGCAGTACTTC

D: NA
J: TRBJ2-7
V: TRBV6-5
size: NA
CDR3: CASSYSARGPYEQYF
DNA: TGTGCCAGCAGTTACTCGGCTCGCGGACCCTACGAGCAGTACTTC

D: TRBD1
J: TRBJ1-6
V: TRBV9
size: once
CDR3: CASSVESGGNSPLHF
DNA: TGTGCCAGCAGCGTAGAATCAGGGGGGAATTCACCCCTCCACTTT

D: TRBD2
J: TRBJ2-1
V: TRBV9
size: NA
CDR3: CASSVGSGTSVLSSYNEQFF
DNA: TGTGCCAGCAGCGTAGGCTCCGGGACTAGCGTTCTGAGCTCCTACAATGAGCAGTTCTTC

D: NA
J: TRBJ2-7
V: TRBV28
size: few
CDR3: CASSVYEQYF
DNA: TGTGCCAGCAGTGTCTACGAGCAGTACTTC

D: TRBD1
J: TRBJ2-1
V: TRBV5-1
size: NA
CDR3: CASTSGTANEQFF
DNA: TGCGCCAGCACCTCGGGGACAGCCAATGAGCAGTTCTTC

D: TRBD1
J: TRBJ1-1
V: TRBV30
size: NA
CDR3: CAWNLQGATEAFF
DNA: TGTGCCTGGAATCTACAGGGGGCGACTGAAGCTTTCTTT

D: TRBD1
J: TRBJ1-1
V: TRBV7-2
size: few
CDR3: CASGYRDRGTEAFF
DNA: TGTGCCAGCGGATACCGGGACAGGGGGACTGAAGCTTTCTTT